The 17 T cell receptor beta chains presented below share a single source sample, sequenced in a study of cytomegalovirus exposure and HLA in healthy donors (dated by TCRdb to about 2017). Libraries were made using the immunoSEQ multiplex PCR assay. The multiplex PCR relied on a mix of 60 forward primers for TCR Vbeta segments and 13 reverse primers for TCR Jbeta segments. Imported from immuneACCESS, the table was reduced by TCRdb to in-frame sequences with V and J called. These copies leave out some clones; in studies compared against another copy, an unresolved V gene accounts for under half, and the cause of the remainder is not known. Counted in this sample were under 130,000 clones; roughly 80% of them appeared once. Roughly 4% of the sample is held by the ten biggest clonotypes. The sequencing input was PBMCs. Receptor source: a man over 45 in good health and CMV-seropositive.

This rearrangement joins TRBV6-6 to TRBJ2-7, with D maybe TRBD1 (7 bases). The length of the CDR3 is 13 residues. Germline V gene lookup returns CDR1 MNHNY and CDR2 SVGAGI (reference sequence). V was cut by 10 bases and J by 2 bases, with 15 bases left in between. The CDR3 reads CATRGDSPYEQYF. CDR3 in DNA: TGTGCCACCAGGGGGGACAGCCCCTACGAGCAGTACTTC.

The chain links TRBV13 to TRBJ2-7, with D possibly being TRBD2 (7 bases). CDR1 is PRHDT, CDR2 FYEKMQ, per germline (reference sequence). V lost 1 base to trimming and J lost 3 bases, with 10 bases between them. The CDR3 spans 14 residues. The DNA of the CDR3 is TGTGCCAGCAGCTTAGCGGGGGGCCTCTACGAGCAGTACTTC. This codes for CASSLAGGLYEQYF.

The chain recombines TRBV5-1 with TRBJ2-5, with 8 bases identical to TRBD2. Germline assignment: CDR1 SGHRS and CDR2 YFSETQ. Germline trimming cut 0 bases from V and 3 bases from J; bases unmatched to any gene: 4. This CDR3 is 15 amino acids long. The CDR3 nucleotides read TGCGCCAGCAGCTTGGACGGGAGGGCCAAAGAGACCCAGTACTTC. It codes for CASSLDGRAKETQYF.

The J gene is TRBJ2-7, the V gene TRBV7-9; perhaps TRBD2 as D (5 bases). The length of the CDR3 is 15 residues. CDR1 and CDR2 from the germline V gene are SEHNR and FQNEAQ (reference sequence). V was clipped by 1 base and J by 3 bases, with 13 bases between them. In nucleotides, the CDR3 is TGTGCCAGCAGCTTAGGTAAGGGAGCTGTCTACGAGCAGTACTTC. Protein: CASSLGKGAVYEQYF.

The chain recombines TRBV28 with TRBJ2-5, with a tentative D call TRBD1 (5 bases). Germline V gene data show CDR1 as MDHEN and CDR2 as SYDVKM. This CDR3 has 14 residues. V lost 5 bases and J 1 base, leaving 11 bases between the germline ends. The CDR3 bases are TGTGCCAGCAGTCCCCGCCAGGGCCAAGAGACCCAGTACTTC. It encodes CASSPRQGQETQYF.

This clone appeared once. This rearrangement joins TRBV29-1 to TRBJ2-7; 7 bases agree with TRBD1. The ends lost 7 bases at V and 2 bases at J; junction bases unmatched: 5. Germline CDR1 is SQVTM and CDR2 is ANQGSEA. The CDR3 contains 12 residues. As DNA, the CDR3 is TGCAGCGCCCGGGACAGAACCTACGAGCAGTACTTC. Its protein product is CSARDRTYEQYF.

The V call is TRBV27, the J call TRBJ1-4; 8 bases are a match to TRBD1. J gave up 6 bases and V 3 bases, and 3 bases lay outside the gene matches. Per germline, CDR1 MNHEY and CDR2 SMNVEV (reference sequence). The CDR3 extends over 14 amino acids. CDR3 protein: CASSFQGAHEKLFF. CDR3 DNA sequence: TGTGCCAGCAGTTTCCAGGGGGCGCATGAAAAACTGTTTTTT.

The genes are TRBV9 and TRBJ2-1; 13 bases are shared with TRBD2. The CDR3 has 13 amino acids. Trimming at V came to 7 bases and at J to 5 bases, leaving 0 bases not matched to a gene. Germline-derived CDR1 and CDR2 are SGDLS and YYNGEE. The CDR3 spells CASGTSGDNEQFF. In nucleotides, the CDR3 is TGTGCCAGCGGGACTAGCGGGGACAATGAGCAGTTCTTC. Drawing the rest from reference TRBV9 and TRBJ2-1, the complete variable domain is DSGVTQTPKHLITATGQRVTLRCSPRSGDLSVYWYQQSLDQGLQFLIQYYNGEERAKGNILERFSAQQFPDLHSELNLSSLELGDSALYFCASGTSGDNEQFFGPGTRLTVL.

To note about this clone: A read error may account for a junction end that differs from germline. This chain connects TRBV7-8 to TRBJ2-7; TRBD2 aligns across 9 bases. The CDR3 totals 12 residues. Germline values: CDR1 SGHVS, CDR2 FQNEAQ. The CDR3 DNA follows: TGTGCCAGCAGCTTAGGCGGGAGGGCGGCTCGTTTC. Residues: CASSLGGRAARF. The variable domain in full, completed from reference TRBV7-8 and TRBJ2-7, reads GAGVSQSPRYKVAKRGQDVALRCDPISGHVSLFWYQQALGQGPEFLTYFQNEAQLDKSGLPSDRFFAERPEGSVSTLKIQRTQQEDSAVYLCASSLGGRAARFGPGTRLTVT.

The chain has TRBV7-9 and TRBJ2-1, with 14 positions matching TRBD2. Germline trimming cut 8 bases from V and 10 bases from J; bases unmatched to any gene: 7. The CDR3 has 14 amino acids. CDR1 is SEHNR and CDR2 is FQNEAQ in the germline V gene (reference sequence). The CDR3 is CASRGLAGAWEQFF. CDR3 DNA sequence: TGTGCCAGCCGGGGACTAGCGGGAGCTTGGGAGCAGTTCTTC.

This clone turned up a few times. This chain links TRBV19 with TRBJ2-3; 9 bases are a match to TRBD1. V trimming: 6 bases; J trimming: 1 base; junction bases outside the gene matches: 5. The CDR3 runs 15 residues. CDR1 LNHDA and CDR2 SQIVND come from the germline V gene (reference sequence). In nucleotides, the CDR3 is TGTGCCAGTAGCCCGGGACAGGGAGGCACAGATACGCAGTATTTT. Its translation is CASSPGQGGTDTQYF.

The CDR3 sequence is CASSLDTGGETQYF. In DNA form, the CDR3 reads TGCGCCAGCAGCTTGGATACGGGTGGAGAGACCCAGTACTTC. V usage is TRBV5-1 and J usage is TRBJ2-5, with D unresolved. This CDR3 has 14 amino acids. Trimming stripped 0 bases from V and 4 bases from J, with 10 bases between. Germline assignment: CDR1 SGHRS and CDR2 YFSETQ. Full variable domain (remainder filled in from reference TRBV5-1 and TRBJ2-5): KAGVTQTPRYLIKTRGQQVTLSCSPISGHRSVSWYQQTPGQGLQFLFEYFSETQRNKGNFPGRFSGRQFSNSRSEMNVSTLELGDSALYLCASSLDTGGETQYFGPGTRLLVL.

This chain links TRBV5-5 with TRBJ1-1; 7 bases are a match to TRBD1. This CDR3 is 15 amino acids long. CDR1 and CDR2 (germline): SGHKS, YYEKEE (reference sequence). J gave up 1 base and V 0 bases, and 3 bases lay outside the gene matches. As DNA, the CDR3 is TGTGCCAGCAGCTTGGGTGGGACAGCGAACACTGAAGCTTTCTTT. Its protein product is CASSLGGTANTEAFF.

A few counts support this clone. This sequence joins TRBV18 and TRBJ2-5, with TRBD2 matching over 12 bases. This CDR3 comprises 15 residues. The V gene end was trimmed by 2 bases and the J gene end by 4 bases; junction bases not matched to a gene: 2. Germline V gene data show CDR1 as KGHSH and CDR2 as LQKENI. The CDR3 protein is CASSPSGLAGETQYF. The CDR3 nucleotides read TGTGCCAGCTCACCATCGGGACTAGCGGGAGAGACCCAGTACTTC.

CDR3 region: CASSSPDRGLGEQYF. CDR3 bases: TGTGCCAGCAGCTCTCCGGACAGGGGGCTTGGGGAGCAGTACTTC. The chain links TRBV7-9 to TRBJ2-7; 11 bases match TRBD1. The CDR3 covers 15 residues. Germline V gene sequence: CDR1 SEHNR, CDR2 FQNEAQ (reference sequence). The V and J ends lost 4 bases and 7 bases, in that order; junction bases with no gene match: 9.

J is TRBJ2-7 and V is TRBV29-1; 7 bases agree with TRBD1. The CDR3 runs to 14 residues. J was trimmed by 5 bases and V by 6 bases; bases with no gene match: 13. Germline CDR1 is SQVTM and CDR2 is ANQGSEA. The CDR3 here is CSVDSPGQSHEQYF. As DNA, the CDR3 is TGCAGCGTCGATTCCCCGGGACAGTCCCACGAGCAGTACTTC.

This chain links TRBV10-3 with TRBJ2-5, with 14 bases fitting TRBD2. Germline V gene lookup returns CDR1 ENHRY and CDR2 SYGVKD. This CDR3 comprises 15 residues. Trimming at V came to 4 bases and at J to 4 bases, leaving 2 bases not matched to a gene. The CDR3 here is CAISVGTSGRETQYF. The CDR3 DNA reads TGTGCCATCAGTGTCGGGACTAGCGGGAGAGAGACCCAGTACTTC.